This T cell receptor (beta chain) was captured by sequencing in a study of patients and donors after allogeneic stem cell transplantation. TCRdb ran MiXCR on the RT-PCR reads and lists one entry per CDR3 protein. The sample lists tens of thousands of distinct CDR3 sequences; about 25% were seen once. Trimming shortened V by 6 bases and J by 7 bases, and 13 bases separated the two germline ends. This CDR3 has 13 amino acids. Looked up from germline, CDR1 is MNHEY and CDR2 is SMNVEV (reference sequence). The TCR was taken from a human donor who was either an allogeneic HSCT recipient or a stem cell or donor lymphocyte infusion donor (not recorded which). It is not recorded whose cells these are; they may come from a transplant donor. Material for sequencing was blood, either unsorted or a sorted T cell fraction (not recorded which). J is TRBJ1-5 and V is TRBV27; D perhaps matches TRBD1 (5 bases). CDR3 DNA sequence: TGTGCCAGCAGCCCAGGGTTTGGGCAGCCCCAGCATTTT. The encoded protein is CASSPGFGQPQHF.